A selection of T cell receptor beta chains follows, all from one sample in a study of T-cell memory formation after mild COVID-19. TCRdb reprocessed the 5' RACE reads via MiXCR and lists one record per CDR3 protein. The data contain around 200,000 distinct CDR3 sequences, 8% to 11% of them singletons. The source material was PBMCs or a T cell subset sorted from them (not recorded which). These TCRs come from a man aged 18 to 29 who had mild COVID-19 (a few samples of this study predate the infection). Cell type and time point are not known. Both conserved end residues are part of each CDR3. The D gene is left open where the match is weak. Not all rows give a size; the values are once, few, many and, for expanded clones, a class.

d_call | clone_size | j_call | v_call | cdr3_nt | cdr3_aa
. | . | TRBJ1-5 | TRBV7-8 | TGTGCCAGCAGCTTATTACCCGTCAGAGATAGCAATCAGCCCCAGCATTTT | CASSLLPVRDSNQPQHF
TRBD1 | many | TRBJ2-1 | TRBV5-5 | TGTGCCAGCAGCTTTCGGGACAGTGCCTACAATGAGCAGTTCTTC | CASSFRDSAYNEQFF
. | few | TRBJ1-2 | TRBV7-9 | TGTGCCAGCAGCTTAACAGAAATCGGCGGCTACACCTTC | CASSLTEIGGYTF
. | many | TRBJ2-5 | TRBV23-1 | TGCGCCAGCAGTCACCGCGGACAAAGTCAGTACTTC | CASSHRGQSQYF
TRBD2 | . | TRBJ2-5 | TRBV19 | TGTGCCAGTAGTACCGGGACTAGCGGCATGACCCAGTACTTC | CASSTGTSGMTQYF
. | . | TRBJ1-5 | TRBV4-1 | TGCGCCAGCAGCCAAGATGGTGCAAGAATTTTTAGCAATCAGCCCCAGCATTTT | CASSQDGARIFSNQPQHF
TRBD2 | few | TRBJ2-5 | TRBV6-2/TRBV6-3 | TGTGCCAGCACCACCGGGACTAGACGACCCCAGTACTTC | CASTTGTRRPQYF
TRBD1 | . | TRBJ2-2 | TRBV30 | TGTGCCTGCAACTCTGGGACAGGGGGCCCCGGGGAGCTGTTTTTT | CACNSGTGGPGELFF
. | . | TRBJ1-6 | TRBV12-3/TRBV12-4 | TGTGCCAGCTCTACAGGGTTACATTCACCCCTCCACTTT | CASSTGLHSPLHF
. | . | TRBJ2-1 | TRBV12-3/TRBV12-4 | TGTGCCAGCAGTTTAGTTAGCTTGACGGAGCAGTTCTTC | CASSLVSLTEQFF
TRBD1 | many | TRBJ1-2 | TRBV7-2 | TGTGCCAGCAGCCGGGACAGGAATAACTATGGCTACACCTTC | CASSRDRNNYGYTF
. | few | TRBJ2-7 | TRBV4-1 | TGCGCCAGCAGCCAAGAGGCGCCAGAGTCAAGGGTCTCCTACGAGCAGTACTTC | CASSQEAPESRVSYEQYF
. | few | TRBJ2-6 | TRBV5-1 | TGCGCCAGCACCCAGACCAACTCTGGGGCCAACGTCCTGACTTTC | CASTQTNSGANVLTF
TRBD2 | . | TRBJ2-5 | TRBV5-4 | TGTGCCAGCAGCCATTTTAGCGGGGGGGCCGGGGAGACCCAGTACTTC | CASSHFSGGAGETQYF
TRBD1 | few | TRBJ1-3 | TRBV12-3/TRBV12-4 | TGTGCCAGCAGTTCCTGGACAGGGTCCCTGAACACCATATATTTT | CASSSWTGSLNTIYF
. | . | TRBJ2-7 | TRBV5-1 | TGCGCCAGCAGCTTCGTCCCCGGAACCTACGAGCAGTACTTC | CASSFVPGTYEQYF
TRBD2 | . | TRBJ2-2 | TRBV12-3/TRBV12-4 | TGTGCGCTTCGTCTAGCGGGGGACCCGAACACCGGGGAGCTGTTTTTT | CALRLAGDPNTGELFF
. | few | TRBJ2-3 | TRBV5-6 | TGTGCCAGCAGCTTGGTTCAGCGGACTACAGATACGCAGTATTTT | CASSLVQRTTDTQYF
. | few | TRBJ2-5 | TRBV29-1 | TGCAGCGTTGAGGGGGGGCTAAGAGAGACCCAGTACTTC | CSVEGGLRETQYF
. | many | TRBJ1-1 | TRBV4-1 | TGCGCCAGCAGCCAAGAAGGGAGCCTTTGGGGGACTGAAGCTTTCTTT | CASSQEGSLWGTEAFF
TRBD1 | few | TRBJ1-1 | TRBV7-8 | TGTGCCAGCAGCTTATTGCAGGGGGCTATCCAGGGCACTGAAGCTTTCTTT | CASSLLQGAIQGTEAFF
. | many | TRBJ2-1 | TRBV7-2 | TGTGCCAGCAGTTGGGACCGGAGCTCCTACAATGAGCAGTTCTTC | CASSWDRSSYNEQFF
. | few | TRBJ1-2 | TRBV12-3/TRBV12-4 | TGTGCCAGCACCCGCCGGGGCCCCCGCAACTATGGCTACACCTTC | CASTRRGPRNYGYTF
. | few | TRBJ2-3 | TRBV2 | TGTGCCAGCAGTGAGGCAGGGTCTATAGATACGCAGTATTTT | CASSEAGSIDTQYF
. | many | TRBJ2-1 | TRBV7-2 | TGTGCCAGCGGTTACAATGAGCAGTTCTTC | CASGYNEQFF
. | . | TRBJ2-4 | TRBV11-3 | TGTGCCAGCAGCTCTGACAAAAACATTCAGTACTTC | CASSSDKNIQYF
TRBD2 | . | TRBJ2-5 | TRBV29-1 | TGCAGCGTTGGGACTAGCGGAGAGACCCAGTACTTC | CSVGTSGETQYF
TRBD2 | . | TRBJ2-5 | TRBV6-1 | TGTGCCAGCAGTTCCGGGGGGACTCAAGAGACCCAGTACTTC | CASSSGGTQETQYF
TRBD1 | few | TRBJ2-3 | TRBV20-1 | TGCAGTGCCAGGGGGACGGGCACAGATACGCAGTATTTT | CSARGTGTDTQYF
TRBD1 | . | TRBJ2-7 | TRBV7-2 | TGTGCCAGCAGCCTGCGAGGGGGCGACAGAGCCTACGAGCAGTACTTC | CASSLRGGDRAYEQYF
TRBD2 | few | TRBJ2-2 | TRBV3-1 | TGTGCCAGCAGCCTCCGTCAACTAGCGACGAACACCGGGGAGCTGTTTTTT | CASSLRQLATNTGELFF
. | few | TRBJ2-2 | TRBV5-1 | TGCGCCAGCAGCTTGGGACGTGCAACCGACACCGGGGAGCTGTTTTTT | CASSLGRATDTGELFF
. | . | TRBJ1-5 | TRBV23-1 | TGCGCCAGCAGTCCCCTATCCCAGACAGTAACCGATAGCAATCAGCCCCAGCATTTT | CASSPLSQTVTDSNQPQHF
. | few | TRBJ2-6 | TRBV12-3/TRBV12-4 | TGTGCCAGCAGTTTAGCCAGGGACCTCTCTGGGGCCAACGTCCTGACTTTC | CASSLARDLSGANVLTF
. | . | TRBJ1-5 | TRBV6-2/TRBV6-3 | TGTGCCAGCAGTTACGTAGCAGGGGCTGCCCTCAATCAGCCCCAGCATTTT | CASSYVAGAALNQPQHF
TRBD1 | many | TRBJ1-6 | TRBV5-5 | TGTGCCAGCAGCTCGACAGGGACAAATTCACCCCTCCACTTT | CASSSTGTNSPLHF
. | . | TRBJ1-2 | TRBV28 | TGTGCCAGCGCGATAGGGGAGGGGACGACTAACTATGGCTACACCTTC | CASAIGEGTTNYGYTF
TRBD2 | . | TRBJ2-3 | TRBV5-1 | TGCGCCAGCTCCGGACTAGCGGGGGGCAGTACGCAGTATTTT | CASSGLAGGSTQYF
. | . | TRBJ2-1 | TRBV6-6 | TGTGCCAGCAGTTACTCGAAAGAAGGAGAGCAGTTCTTC | CASSYSKEGEQFF
TRBD1 | . | TRBJ1-1 | TRBV18 | TGTGCCAGCTCTCCGGATTTACAGGGGTACACTGAAGCTTTCTTT | CASSPDLQGYTEAFF
. | many | TRBJ2-5 | TRBV6-5 | TGTGCCAGCAGTAAGGGGACAGTGGGGGGAGAGACCCAGTACTTC | CASSKGTVGGETQYF
. | few | TRBJ1-3 | TRBV19 | TGTGCCAGTAGTCACCGGGGAAACACCATATATTTT | CASSHRGNTIYF
TRBD1 | few | TRBJ2-3 | TRBV7-8 | TGTGCCAGCAGCCCCCGGACAGGTTTCACAGATACGCAGTATTTT | CASSPRTGFTDTQYF
. | many | TRBJ2-5 | TRBV20-1 | TGCAGTGCTCCCCGGGGTCCGGGAGAGACCCAGTACTTC | CSAPRGPGETQYF
. | . | TRBJ1-2 | TRBV12-3/TRBV12-4 | TGTGCCAGCAGTCCACAGCACTATGGCTACACCTTC | CASSPQHYGYTF
. | many | TRBJ1-6 | TRBV20-1 | TGCAGTGCTGGAGACAAGAATTCACCCCTCCACTTT | CSAGDKNSPLHF
TRBD2 | few | TRBJ2-1 | TRBV7-3 | TGTGCCAGCAGGGTAGCGGGGGGCCGTGGGAATGAGCAGTTCTTC | CASRVAGGRGNEQFF
. | few | TRBJ1-2 | TRBV12-3/TRBV12-4 | TGTGCCAGCAGTTCACAGATCTATGGCTACACCTTC | CASSSQIYGYTF
. | . | TRBJ2-5 | TRBV12-3/TRBV12-4 | TGTGCCAGCAGAGACGGGGGTTCGACGAGAACCCAGTACTTC | CASRDGGSTRTQYF
. | . | TRBJ2-3 | TRBV2 | TGTGCCAGCAGACCACGCCCTAGCACAGATACGCAGTATTTT | CASRPRPSTDTQYF
TRBD2 | few | TRBJ2-3 | TRBV7-2 | TGTGCCAGCAGCTTAGCAGCGGGGGGTGGATATACGCAGTATTTT | CASSLAAGGGYTQYF
. | . | TRBJ2-5 | TRBV2 | TGTGCCAGCAGTGAATTGGAGGGAGAGACCCAGTACTTC | CASSELEGETQYF
. | . | TRBJ2-5 | TRBV5-1 | TGCGCCAGCAGCGAAAGACTATTCCAAGAGACCCAGTACTTC | CASSERLFQETQYF
. | . | TRBJ1-5 | TRBV5-1 | TGCGCCAGCAGCCAGGGGTATGGCAATCAGCCCCAGCATTTT | CASSQGYGNQPQHF
. | few | TRBJ2-2 | TRBV28 | TGTGCCAGCAAACAGGCGAACACCGGGGAGCTGTTTTTT | CASKQANTGELFF
. | . | TRBJ2-3 | TRBV5-5 | TGTGCCAGCAGTCGGTGGGGGGATCCTAGCACAGATACGCAGTATTTT | CASSRWGDPSTDTQYF
TRBD2 | few | TRBJ2-1 | TRBV20-1 | TGCAGTGCTAGTCTAGCGGGGGATCATCAGTTCTTC | CSASLAGDHQFF
. | many | TRBJ2-3 | TRBV12-3/TRBV12-4 | TGTGCCAGCAGTTTAGTATCCCCACCCGGAGATACGCAGTATTTT | CASSLVSPPGDTQYF
. | . | TRBJ2-1 | TRBV12-3/TRBV12-4 | TGTGCCAGCAGTTTGCATGGGGGAACAGGGCGCTACAATGAGCAGTTCTTC | CASSLHGGTGRYNEQFF
TRBD2 | few | TRBJ2-1 | TRBV20-1 | TGCAGTGCCAACGCCATGACTAGCGGGGTCCTCGGAGAGCAGTTCTTC | CSANAMTSGVLGEQFF